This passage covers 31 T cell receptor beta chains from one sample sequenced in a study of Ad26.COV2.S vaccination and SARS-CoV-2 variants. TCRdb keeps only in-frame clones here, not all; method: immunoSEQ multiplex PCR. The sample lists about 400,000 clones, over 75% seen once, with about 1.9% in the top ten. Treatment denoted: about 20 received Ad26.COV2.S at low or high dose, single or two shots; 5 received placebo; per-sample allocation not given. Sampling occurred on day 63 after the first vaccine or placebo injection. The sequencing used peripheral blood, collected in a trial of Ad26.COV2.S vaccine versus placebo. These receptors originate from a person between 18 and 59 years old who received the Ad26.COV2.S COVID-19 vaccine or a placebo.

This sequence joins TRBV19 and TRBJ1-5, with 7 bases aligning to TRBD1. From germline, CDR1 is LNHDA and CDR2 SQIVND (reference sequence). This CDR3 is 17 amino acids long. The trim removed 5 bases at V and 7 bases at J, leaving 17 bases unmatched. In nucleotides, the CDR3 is TGTGCCAGTAGTGCTCCCAACCAAGGACAGGACAGCCAGCCCCAGCATTTT. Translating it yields CASSAPNQGQDSQPQHF.

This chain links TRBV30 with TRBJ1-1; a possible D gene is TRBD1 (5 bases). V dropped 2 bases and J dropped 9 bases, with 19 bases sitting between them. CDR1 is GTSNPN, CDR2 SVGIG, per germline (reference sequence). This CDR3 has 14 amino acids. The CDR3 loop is CAWSSHRFRTQAFF. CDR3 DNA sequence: TGTGCCTGGAGTTCGCACAGGTTCAGGACCCAAGCTTTCTTT.

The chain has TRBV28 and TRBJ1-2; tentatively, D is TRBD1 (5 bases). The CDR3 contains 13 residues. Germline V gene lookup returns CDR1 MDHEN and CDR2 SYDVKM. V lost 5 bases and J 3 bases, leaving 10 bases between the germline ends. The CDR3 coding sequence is TGTGCCAGCAGTGTAGGGACGGACTATGGCTACACCTTC. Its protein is CASSVGTDYGYTF.

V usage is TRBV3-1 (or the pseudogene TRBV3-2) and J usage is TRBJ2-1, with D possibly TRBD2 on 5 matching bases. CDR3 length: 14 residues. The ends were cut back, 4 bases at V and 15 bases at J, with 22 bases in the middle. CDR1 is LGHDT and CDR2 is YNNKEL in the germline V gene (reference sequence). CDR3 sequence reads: CASSLLTWASPSFF. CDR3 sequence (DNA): TGTGCCAGCAGCCTTTTAACTTGGGCTAGCCCATCGTTCTTC.

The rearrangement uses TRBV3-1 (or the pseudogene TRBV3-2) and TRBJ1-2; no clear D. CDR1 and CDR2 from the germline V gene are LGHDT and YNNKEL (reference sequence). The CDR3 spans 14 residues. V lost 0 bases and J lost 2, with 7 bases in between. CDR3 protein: CASSQDRPNYGYTF. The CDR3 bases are TGTGCCAGCAGCCAAGATCGACCAAACTATGGCTACACCTTC.

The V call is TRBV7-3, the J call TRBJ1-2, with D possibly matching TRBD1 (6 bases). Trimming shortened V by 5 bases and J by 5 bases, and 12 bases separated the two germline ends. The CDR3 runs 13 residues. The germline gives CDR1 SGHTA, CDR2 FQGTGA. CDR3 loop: CASSISQGYGYTF. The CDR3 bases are TGTGCCAGCAGCATAAGTCAGGGGTATGGCTACACCTTC. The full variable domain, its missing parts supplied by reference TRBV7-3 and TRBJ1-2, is GAGVSQTPSNKVTEKGKYVELRCDPISGHTALYWYRQSLGQGPEFLIYFQGTGAADDSGLPNDRFFAVRPEGSVSTLKIQRTERGDSAVYLCASSISQGYGYTFGSGTRLTVV.

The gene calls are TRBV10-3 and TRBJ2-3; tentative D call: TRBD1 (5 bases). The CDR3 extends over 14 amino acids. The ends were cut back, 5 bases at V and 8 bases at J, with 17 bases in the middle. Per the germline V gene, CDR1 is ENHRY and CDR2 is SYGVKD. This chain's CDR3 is CAISPQGPSGTQYF. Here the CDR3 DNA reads TGTGCCATCAGTCCTCAGGGCCCCTCGGGTACGCAGTATTTT.

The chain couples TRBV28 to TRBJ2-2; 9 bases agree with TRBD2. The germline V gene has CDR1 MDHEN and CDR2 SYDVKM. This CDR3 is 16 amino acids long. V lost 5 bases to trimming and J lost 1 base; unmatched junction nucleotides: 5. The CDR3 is CASSRPTSGNTGELFF. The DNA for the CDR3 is TGTGCCAGCAGTCGACCGACTAGCGGGAACACCGGGGAGCTGTTTTTT. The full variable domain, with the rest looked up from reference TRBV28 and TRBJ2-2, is DVKVTQSSRYLVKRTGEKVFLECVQDMDHENMFWYRQDPGLGLRLIYFSYDVKMKEKGDIPEGYSVSREKKERFSLILESASTNQTSMYLCASSRPTSGNTGELFFGEGSRLTVL.

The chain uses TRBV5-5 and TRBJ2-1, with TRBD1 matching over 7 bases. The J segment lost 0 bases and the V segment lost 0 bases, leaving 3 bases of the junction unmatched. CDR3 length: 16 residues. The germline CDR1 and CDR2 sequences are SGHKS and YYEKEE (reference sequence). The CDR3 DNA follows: TGTGCCAGCAGCTTGGAGGGGGCCCTCTCCTACAATGAGCAGTTCTTC. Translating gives CASSLEGALSYNEQFF.

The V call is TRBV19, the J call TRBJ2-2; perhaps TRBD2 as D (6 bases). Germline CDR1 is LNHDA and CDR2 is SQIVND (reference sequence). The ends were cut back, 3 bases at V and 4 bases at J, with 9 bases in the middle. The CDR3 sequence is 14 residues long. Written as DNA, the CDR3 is TGTGCCAGTAGTATCCCCGGGGGCACCGGGGAGCTGTTTTTT. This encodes CASSIPGGTGELFF.

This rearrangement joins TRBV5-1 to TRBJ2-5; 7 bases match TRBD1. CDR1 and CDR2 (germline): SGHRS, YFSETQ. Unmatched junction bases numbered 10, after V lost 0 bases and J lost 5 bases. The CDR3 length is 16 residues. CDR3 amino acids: CASSLEQGLSRETQYF. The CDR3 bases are TGCGCCAGCAGCTTGGAACAGGGGCTATCAAGGGAGACCCAGTACTTC.

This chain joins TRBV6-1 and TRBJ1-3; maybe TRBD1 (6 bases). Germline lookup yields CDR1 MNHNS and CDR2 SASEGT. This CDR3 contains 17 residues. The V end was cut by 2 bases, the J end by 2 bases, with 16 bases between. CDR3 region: CASSETTGYGAGNTIYF. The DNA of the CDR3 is TGTGCCAGCAGTGAAACTACAGGGTACGGAGCTGGAAACACCATATATTTT.

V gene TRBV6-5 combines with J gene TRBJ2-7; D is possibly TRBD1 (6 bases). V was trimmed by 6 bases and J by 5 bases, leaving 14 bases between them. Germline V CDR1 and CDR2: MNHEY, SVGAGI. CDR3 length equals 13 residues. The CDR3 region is CASRDSRSHEQYF. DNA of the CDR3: TGTGCCAGCAGGGACAGCCGGAGCCACGAGCAGTACTTC.

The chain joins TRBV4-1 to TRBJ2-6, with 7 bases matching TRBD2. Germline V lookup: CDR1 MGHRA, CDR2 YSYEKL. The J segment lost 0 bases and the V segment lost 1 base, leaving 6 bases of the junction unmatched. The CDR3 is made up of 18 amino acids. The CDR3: CASSQGGGAFSGANVLTF. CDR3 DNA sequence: TGCGCCAGCAGCCAAGGGGGGGGTGCTTTCTCTGGGGCCAACGTCCTGACTTTC.

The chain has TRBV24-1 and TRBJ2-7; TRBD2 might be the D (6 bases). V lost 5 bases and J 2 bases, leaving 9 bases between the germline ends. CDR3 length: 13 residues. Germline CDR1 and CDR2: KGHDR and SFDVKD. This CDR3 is CATSGEATYEQYF. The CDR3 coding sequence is TGTGCCACCAGTGGGGAGGCTACCTACGAGCAGTACTTC.

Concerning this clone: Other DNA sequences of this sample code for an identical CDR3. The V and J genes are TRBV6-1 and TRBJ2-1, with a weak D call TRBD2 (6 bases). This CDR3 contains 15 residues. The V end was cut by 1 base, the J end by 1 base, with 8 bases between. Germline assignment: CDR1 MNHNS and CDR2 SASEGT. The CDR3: CASSEGGGSYNEQFF. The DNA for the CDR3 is TGTGCCAGCAGTGAAGGCGGAGGGTCCTACAATGAGCAGTTCTTC.

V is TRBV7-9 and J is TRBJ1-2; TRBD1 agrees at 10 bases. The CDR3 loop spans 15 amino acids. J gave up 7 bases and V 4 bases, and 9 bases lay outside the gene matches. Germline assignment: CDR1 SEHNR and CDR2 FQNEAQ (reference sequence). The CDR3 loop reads CASSSPGTGEGGYTF. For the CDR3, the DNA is TGTGCCAGCAGCTCTCCCGGGACAGGGGAGGGTGGCTACACCTTC.

The CDR3 region is CASSPGQGRGTDTQYF. CDR3 DNA sequence: TGTGCCAGCAGCCCCGGACAGGGACGGGGCACAGATACGCAGTATTTT. The V gene is TRBV6-2 or TRBV6-3, the J gene TRBJ2-3, with 8 positions matching TRBD1. The junction had 9 bases not matched to a gene; V was cut back by 6 bases and J by 1 base. CDR3 length equals 16 residues. The germline gives CDR1 MNHEY, CDR2 SVGEGT.

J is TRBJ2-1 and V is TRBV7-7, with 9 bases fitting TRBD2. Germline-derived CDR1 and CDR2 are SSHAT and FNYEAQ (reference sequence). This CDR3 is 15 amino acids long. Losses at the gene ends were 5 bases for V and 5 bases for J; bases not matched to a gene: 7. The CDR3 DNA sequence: TGTGCCAGCAGCCCAAGACTAGCGGAAAACAATGAGCAGTTCTTC. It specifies CASSPRLAENNEQFF.

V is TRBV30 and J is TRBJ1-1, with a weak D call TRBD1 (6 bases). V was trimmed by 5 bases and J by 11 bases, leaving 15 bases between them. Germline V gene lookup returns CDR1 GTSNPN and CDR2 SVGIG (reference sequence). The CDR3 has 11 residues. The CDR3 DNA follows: TGTGCCTGGGAACGGGGGCGTGGGGCTTTCTTT. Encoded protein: CAWERGRGAFF.

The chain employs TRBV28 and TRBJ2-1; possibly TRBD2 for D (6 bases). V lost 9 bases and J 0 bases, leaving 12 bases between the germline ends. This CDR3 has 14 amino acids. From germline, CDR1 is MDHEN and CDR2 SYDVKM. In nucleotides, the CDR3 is TGTGCCAGTCGTAGCGGTAGCTCCTACAATGAGCAGTTCTTC. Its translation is CASRSGSSYNEQFF.

This CDR3 reads CASSIAVGGYQPQHF. The DNA for the CDR3 is TGTGCCAGTAGTATTGCGGTAGGGGGTTATCAGCCCCAGCATTTT. The chain couples TRBV19 to TRBJ1-5; D is possibly TRBD1 (6 bases). Germline CDR1 and CDR2: LNHDA and SQIVND (reference sequence). CDR3 length equals 15 residues. V gave up 3 bases and J gave up 5 bases, with 14 bases separating them.

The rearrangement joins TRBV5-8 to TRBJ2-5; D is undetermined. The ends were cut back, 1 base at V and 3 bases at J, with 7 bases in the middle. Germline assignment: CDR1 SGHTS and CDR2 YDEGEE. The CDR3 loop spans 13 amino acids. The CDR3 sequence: CASSLSWEETQYF. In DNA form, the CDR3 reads TGTGCCAGCAGCTTGTCTTGGGAAGAGACCCAGTACTTC.

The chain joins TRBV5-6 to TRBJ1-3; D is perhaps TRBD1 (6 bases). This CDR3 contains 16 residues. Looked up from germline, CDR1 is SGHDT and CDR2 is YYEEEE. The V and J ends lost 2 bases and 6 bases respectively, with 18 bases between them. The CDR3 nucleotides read TGTGCCAGCAGCTTCACCGCCGGGACAATACAAAACACCATATATTTT. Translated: CASSFTAGTIQNTIYF.

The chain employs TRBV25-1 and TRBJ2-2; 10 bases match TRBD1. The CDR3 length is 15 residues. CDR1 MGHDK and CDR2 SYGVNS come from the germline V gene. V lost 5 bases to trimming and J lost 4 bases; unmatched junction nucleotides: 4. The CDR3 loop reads CASSRRTGGTGELFF. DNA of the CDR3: TGTGCCAGCAGTCGACGGACAGGGGGCACCGGGGAGCTGTTTTTT. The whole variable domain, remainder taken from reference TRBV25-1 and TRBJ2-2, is EADIYQTPRYLVIGTGKKITLECSQTMGHDKMYWYQQDPGMELHLIHYSYGVNSTEKGDLSSESTVSRIRTEHFPLTLESARPSHTSQYLCASSRRTGGTGELFFGEGSRLTVL.

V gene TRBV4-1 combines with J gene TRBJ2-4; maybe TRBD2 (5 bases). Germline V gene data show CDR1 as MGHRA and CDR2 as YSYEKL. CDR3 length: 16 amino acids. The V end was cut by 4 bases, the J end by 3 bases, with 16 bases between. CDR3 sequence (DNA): TGCGCCAGCAGCCCGTTCTCCGGAGGTGGCAAAAACATTCAGTACTTC. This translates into CASSPFSGGGKNIQYF.

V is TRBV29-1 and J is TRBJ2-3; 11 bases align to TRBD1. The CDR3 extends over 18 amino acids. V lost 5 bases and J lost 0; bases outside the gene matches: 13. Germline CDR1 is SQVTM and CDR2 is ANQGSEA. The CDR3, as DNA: TGCAGCGTTAGGGCCGGGACAGGGGGTGGTGGGAGCACAGATACGCAGTATTTT. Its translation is CSVRAGTGGGGSTDTQYF.

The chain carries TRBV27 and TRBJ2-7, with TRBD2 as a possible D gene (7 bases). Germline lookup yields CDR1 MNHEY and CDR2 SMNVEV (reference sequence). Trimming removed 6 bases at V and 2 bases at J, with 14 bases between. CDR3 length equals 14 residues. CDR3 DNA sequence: TGTGCCAGCAGCCCTGGGGGGGCGACCTACGAGCAGTACTTC. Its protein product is CASSPGGATYEQYF.

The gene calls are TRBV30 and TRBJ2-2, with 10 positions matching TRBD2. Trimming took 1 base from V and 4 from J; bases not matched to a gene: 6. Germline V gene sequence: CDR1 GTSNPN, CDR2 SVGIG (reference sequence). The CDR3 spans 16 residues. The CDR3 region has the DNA TGTGCCTGGAGTGACCCTTTAGCGGGAGGCACCGGGGAGCTGTTTTTT. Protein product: CAWSDPLAGGTGELFF.

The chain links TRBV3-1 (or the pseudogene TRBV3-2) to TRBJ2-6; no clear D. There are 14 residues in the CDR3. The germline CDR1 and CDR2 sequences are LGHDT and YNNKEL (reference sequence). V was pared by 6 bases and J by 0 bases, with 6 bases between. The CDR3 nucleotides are TGTGCCAGCAGTGGAAGCTCTGGGGCCAACGTCCTGACTTTC. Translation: CASSGSSGANVLTF.

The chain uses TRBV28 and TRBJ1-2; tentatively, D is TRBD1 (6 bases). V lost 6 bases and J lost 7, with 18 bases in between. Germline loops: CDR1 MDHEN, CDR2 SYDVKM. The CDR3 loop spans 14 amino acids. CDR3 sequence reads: CASSITITGFGYTF. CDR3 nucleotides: TGTGCCAGCAGCATAACAATTACAGGGTTTGGCTACACCTTC.